This TCR beta chain was retrieved from a study of shared clonotypes between healthy human individuals. Whole-study findings and limits: Deeper or shallower sequencing was expected to change how clonotypes are shared among donors. It was the few donors that limited the genetic and exposure-history diversity represented.

Some clones are missing from TCRdb's copy, which holds only in-frame ones; the method was immunoSEQ multiplex PCR. In the table there are 550,000 to 700,000 clones, roughly 73% of which are singletons. CD45RA+ naive and CD45RA-negative memory subsets were separated from CD4+ cells. CDR1 and CDR2 from the germline V gene are SEHNR and FQNEAQ (reference sequence). Trimming took 5 bases from V and 8 from J; bases not matched to a gene: 3. CDR3 size: 14 residues. Details on this clone: The antigen remains undetermined.

V gene TRBV7-9 combines with J gene TRBJ1-4; 12 bases line up with TRBD1. The receptor comes from a woman under 40 in good health. Sequenced material: memory CD4+ T cells sorted from blood. Subset meaning: CD45RA-negative fraction. CDR3 residues: CASSPGQGAEKLFF. For the CDR3, the DNA is TGTGCCAGCAGCCCGGGACAGGGGGCGGAAAAACTGTTTTTT.